This record looks at one T cell receptor (beta chain) sequence and its context. V was trimmed by 6 bases and J by 5 bases, leaving 17 bases between them. Germline V gives CDR1 LNHDA, CDR2 SQIVND (reference sequence). This CDR3 has 15 amino acids. TCRdb's table, derived via immunoSEQ multiplex PCR, lists solely in-frame clones and lacks some. The sample carries roughly 260,000 clones, around 90% recorded once. These data belong to a study of blood T cell repertoires in COVID-19. V gene TRBV19 combines with J gene TRBJ1-5; D possibly corresponds to TRBD1 (6 bases). The source is a woman in her forties or fifties who had recovered from COVID-19. Sequences were obtained from peripheral blood. The CDR3 nucleotides read TGTGCCAGTAGCGATCCAGGGGCAAGCGATCAGCCCCAGCATTTT. Residues: CASSDPGASDQPQHF.